This TCR beta chain was identified during a study of a mutant IDH1 vaccine in newly diagnosed glioma. Study at large: Receipt of radiotherapy, temozolomide, or both preceded the study, and most received both.

This clone appeared a few times. Its antigen is not known. Germline loops: CDR1 LNHNV, CDR2 YYDKDF (reference sequence). Trimming left V 2 bases short and J 4 bases short, with 14 bases between. CDR3 length: 15 residues. Generated by immunoSEQ multiplex PCR, the TCRdb table keeps only in-frame clones and is missing some. The repertoire has 50,000 to 60,000 clones, 80% of them found once; the top ten carry about 6.3%. Time point here: week 23, last vaccination. A 20-mer mutant IDH1 peptide at 300 ug was injected subcutaneously with topical imiquimod. Donor diagnoses consisted of new WHO grade 3 or 4 IDH1-mutant, ATRX-lost astrocytomas.

This receptor was taken from a man in his forties with glioma. Here the sequenced sample was PBMCs, taken from a glioma patient whose treatment included an IDH1 peptide vaccine. V and J are TRBV15 and TRBJ1-1; the D is unclear. DNA of the CDR3: TGTGCCACCAGCAGATCTTGGTCGGGAGGCACTGAAGCTTTCTTT. The encoded protein is CATSRSWSGGTEAFF.